This TCR beta chain was recorded in a study of vaccination effects on CD4 cells after COVID-19. Points from the study as a whole: Small numbers of convalescent patients limited the study. It also lacked early post-infection timepoints.

With the ViraFEST assay, the study expanded antigen-specific CD4+ T cells using viral peptide pools, then sequenced them. Researchers isolated CD4+ T cells once 9 to 11 days of culture had elapsed. The person acquired a PCR-confirmed SARS-CoV-2 infection between March and December 2020. Some clones are missing from TCRdb's copy, which holds only in-frame ones; the method was immunoSEQ multiplex PCR. The table has 55,000 or so clones, 76% seen once. This clone showed up just a few times. Antigen unknown. The source material was CD4+ T cells from PBMCs cultured with HIV peptides, sampled before COVID-19 vaccination. As for subset: HIV-1 Nef peptide pool negative control/reference culture. The source of this sequence is a human donor who had a prior SARS-CoV-2 infection.

The CDR3: CASSQGATSGYEQYF. CDR3 bases: TGTGCCAGCAGCCAAGGTGCGACTAGCGGCTACGAGCAGTACTTC. The chain recombines TRBV3-1 (or the pseudogene TRBV3-2) with TRBJ2-7; 9 bases are shared with TRBD2. V lost 1 base, J lost 3 bases, and 4 bases stayed unmatched. In germline, CDR1 is LGHDT, CDR2 YNNKEL (reference sequence). The CDR3 is 15 amino acids.